The next 17 T cell receptor beta chains were all read from a single sample in a study of monozygotic twins with inflammatory bowel disease. Reanalyzing the 5' RACE reads, TCRdb keeps one entry per CDR3 protein, without DNA. The sample table includes approximately 150,000 distinct CDR3 sequences. The sample was blood. Receptor source: a human donor with ulcerative colitis or Crohn's disease, or a healthy co-twin of an affected twin (not recorded which).

The chain links TRBV20-1 to TRBJ1-6; the TRBD1 assignment by TCRdb is unverifiable without DNA. Germline lookup yields CDR1 DFQATT and CDR2 SNEGSKA (reference sequence). This CDR3 comprises 17 residues. CDR3 amino acids: CSARVLLTGQPNSPLHF.

The chain has TRBV5-6 and TRBJ2-3; the TRBD1 assignment by TCRdb is unverifiable without DNA. Germline CDR1 reads SGHDT; CDR2 reads YYEEEE. This CDR3 spans 16 amino acids. The CDR3 sequence: CASSPTGDPSTDTQYF.

V usage is TRBV6-2 or TRBV6-3 and J usage is TRBJ2-7; without DNA, the TCRdb call of TRBD1 cannot be checked. CDR3 size: 14 residues. CDR1 and CDR2 from the germline V gene are MNHEY and SVGEGT. The CDR3 loop is CASTLQGTSYEQYF.

The rearrangement joins TRBV20-1 to TRBJ1-3; TCRdb gives TRBD1 as the D gene, but with no DNA this cannot be confirmed. This CDR3 has 14 residues. The germline V gene encodes CDR1 DFQATT and CDR2 SNEGSKA (reference sequence). CDR3 sequence: CSAHRGSKPDTIYF.

This sequence joins TRBV18 and TRBJ1-2; absent DNA, TCRdb's TRBD1 call cannot be checked. CDR1 is KGHSH and CDR2 is LQKENI in the germline V gene. This CDR3 region has 18 residues. The CDR3 sequence is CASSPESGPGAANYGYTF.

This rearrangement joins TRBV6-1 to TRBJ2-7; there is no DNA to check the TCRdb D call of TRBD1. The CDR3 length is 14 residues. The germline V gene encodes CDR1 MNHNS and CDR2 SASEGT. CDR3 sequence reads: CASSEANRFYEQYF.

The J gene is TRBJ1-3, the V gene TRBV28; no DNA is available, so the TRBD1 call from TCRdb remains unchecked. Germline CDR1 MDHEN, CDR2 SYDVKM. The CDR3 length is 17 residues. This CDR3 is CASSFLGSPSNGNTIYF.

The rearrangement uses TRBV29-1 and TRBJ2-1; lacking DNA, the TRBD2 call made by TCRdb goes unchecked. The CDR3 covers 15 residues. The germline V gene encodes CDR1 SQVTM and CDR2 ANQGSEA. CDR3 region: CSVRSGTSSLGEQFF.

The rearrangement uses TRBV12-3 or TRBV12-4 and TRBJ2-7; the TCRdb D gene call, TRBD1, has no DNA to confirm it. The CDR3 is 15 residues long. CDR3 sequence reads: CASSLFGTGKDEQYF.

The rearrangement links TRBV4-3 to TRBJ2-7; with no DNA, the TCRdb D assignment of TRBD1 cannot be verified. Per germline, CDR1 LGHNA and CDR2 YSLEER. This CDR3 comprises 15 residues. CDR3 protein: CASSQDPGGPYEQYF.

This chain joins TRBV19 and TRBJ1-4; the D call from TCRdb, TRBD1, cannot be confirmed without DNA. Per germline, CDR1 LNHDA and CDR2 SQIVND (reference sequence). This CDR3 is built from 15 residues. CDR3 residues: CASAPFRVLNEKLFF.

V and J are TRBV6-5 and TRBJ1-1; TCRdb proposes TRBD1, but this gene call is untestable without DNA. Looked up from germline, CDR1 is MNHEY and CDR2 is SVGAGI. This CDR3 comprises 16 residues. The CDR3 here is CASSYRVSGGRGEAFF.

The chain couples TRBV11-2 to TRBJ1-6; TCRdb names TRBD1, which stays unverified in the absence of DNA. The CDR3 length is 16 residues. The V gene's germline CDR1 is SGHAT and CDR2 FQNNGV. CDR3 residues: CASSLVGSGAESPLHF.

The genes are TRBV20-1 and TRBJ2-3; TCRdb's D gene call, TRBD2, goes unchecked for lack of DNA. CDR3 length: 15 residues. In germline, CDR1 is DFQATT, CDR2 SNEGSKA (reference sequence). The CDR3 sequence: CSARHLAGKAHTQYF.

CDR3 in amino acids: CASSQAMGMNTEAFF. This chain connects TRBV14 to TRBJ1-1. In germline, CDR1 is SGHDN, CDR2 FVKESK. CDR3 length: 15 residues.

The chain joins TRBV7-6 to TRBJ1-2; checking the TCRdb D call of TRBD1 is not possible without DNA. This CDR3 comprises 13 residues. Germline V gene sequence: CDR1 SGHVS, CDR2 FNYEAQ. CDR3 protein: CASSLPGGGGYTF.

The CDR3 sequence is CASTEEGRRFGSPLHF. The genes are TRBV2 and TRBJ1-6; the D call from TCRdb, TRBD1, cannot be confirmed without DNA. There are 16 residues in the CDR3. Germline V gene data show CDR1 as SNHLY and CDR2 as FYNNEI.